This is a list of T cell receptor beta chains from one sample in a study of shared clonotypes between healthy human individuals. Data came from immunoSEQ multiplex PCR; TCRdb stores just in-frame clones and leaves some out. The data hold over a million clones, with approximately 68% observed a single time. Sequenced: memory CD4+ T cells sorted from blood. These receptors all stem from a man in his late teens or twenties in good health. Each CDR3 is given with its conserved first and last residue. The order of the fields is D gene, J gene, V gene, clone size, CDR3 protein, CDR3 DNA. The D gene is left open where the match is weak. Rows give clone size only sometimes, using once, few, many, or a class for an expanded clone.

d_call: .
j_call: TRBJ1-5
v_call: TRBV6-1
clone_size: once
cdr3_aa: CASSEGRTHSNQPQHF
cdr3_nt: TGTGCCAGCAGTGAGGGACGGACCCATAGCAATCAGCCCCAGCATTTT

d_call: .
j_call: TRBJ1-1
v_call: TRBV10-3
clone_size: once
cdr3_aa: CAISVGGLNTEAFF
cdr3_nt: TGTGCCATCAGTGTTGGGGGCCTGAACACTGAAGCTTTCTTT

d_call: .
j_call: TRBJ2-3
v_call: TRBV5-1
clone_size: .
cdr3_aa: CASSSGGDTQYF
cdr3_nt: TGCGCCAGCAGCTCTGGTGGAGATACGCAGTATTTT

d_call: .
j_call: TRBJ1-2
v_call: TRBV5-6
clone_size: .
cdr3_aa: CASSSTERHRLHGYTF
cdr3_nt: TGTGCCAGCAGCTCCACCGAACGACATCGTCTGCATGGCTACACCTTC

d_call: .
j_call: TRBJ2-7
v_call: TRBV18
clone_size: .
cdr3_aa: CASSGGGIDEQYF
cdr3_nt: TGTGCCAGCTCAGGAGGGGGCATCGACGAGCAGTACTTC

d_call: .
j_call: TRBJ2-7
v_call: TRBV5-1
clone_size: .
cdr3_aa: CASSNGQLSYEQYF
cdr3_nt: TGCGCCAGCAGCAACGGACAGCTTTCCTACGAGCAGTACTTC

d_call: .
j_call: TRBJ2-1
v_call: TRBV6-6
clone_size: .
cdr3_aa: CASSFGGNEQFF
cdr3_nt: TGTGCCAGCAGCTTCGGGGGCAATGAGCAGTTCTTC

d_call: TRBD2
j_call: TRBJ2-3
v_call: TRBV7-2
clone_size: .
cdr3_aa: CASSFLAGANTDTQYF
cdr3_nt: TGTGCCAGCAGCTTTCTAGCGGGGGCTAACACAGATACGCAGTATTTT

d_call: TRBD2
j_call: TRBJ2-2
v_call: TRBV18
clone_size: .
cdr3_aa: CASSSRLAVTGELFF
cdr3_nt: TGTGCCAGCTCATCTCGACTAGCCGTCACCGGGGAGCTGTTTTTT

d_call: TRBD1
j_call: TRBJ2-1
v_call: TRBV7-9
clone_size: .
cdr3_aa: CASRATGGNREGGEQFF
cdr3_nt: TGTGCCAGCAGGGCGACAGGGGGCAATCGGGAGGGCGGTGAGCAGTTCTTC

d_call: .
j_call: TRBJ2-7
v_call: TRBV6-1
clone_size: .
cdr3_aa: CASCGSWYYEQYF
cdr3_nt: TGTGCCAGCTGCGGTAGCTGGTACTACGAGCAGTACTTC

d_call: .
j_call: TRBJ2-7
v_call: TRBV2
clone_size: .
cdr3_aa: CASSDSRTSYEQYF
cdr3_nt: TGTGCCAGCAGTGATTCGCGGACCTCCTACGAGCAGTACTTC

d_call: .
j_call: TRBJ1-2
v_call: TRBV5-1
clone_size: once
cdr3_aa: CASSLGTLNGGYTF
cdr3_nt: TGCGCCAGCAGCTTAGGGACGTTAAACGGTGGCTACACCTTC

d_call: TRBD2
j_call: TRBJ2-2
v_call: TRBV2
clone_size: .
cdr3_aa: CASSPGLAANTGELFF
cdr3_nt: TGTGCCAGCAGCCCGGGACTAGCGGCGAACACCGGGGAGCTGTTTTTT

d_call: .
j_call: TRBJ2-5
v_call: TRBV5-1
clone_size: .
cdr3_aa: CASSLADRRQGGETQYF
cdr3_nt: TGCGCCAGCAGCTTGGCCGACCGCAGACAGGGAGGGGAGACCCAGTACTTC

d_call: TRBD1
j_call: TRBJ2-3
v_call: TRBV14
clone_size: .
cdr3_aa: CASTQQGGGTDTQYF
cdr3_nt: TGTGCCAGCACCCAACAGGGGGGTGGAACAGATACGCAGTATTTT

d_call: TRBD1
j_call: TRBJ1-5
v_call: TRBV19
clone_size: .
cdr3_aa: CASRHGTGGENQPQHF
cdr3_nt: TGTGCCAGTAGGCATGGGACAGGGGGCGAGAATCAGCCCCAGCATTTT

d_call: TRBD2
j_call: TRBJ2-1
v_call: TRBV6-4
clone_size: .
cdr3_aa: CATTSGRGREQFF
cdr3_nt: TGTGCCACCACTAGCGGGAGGGGACGTGAGCAGTTCTTC

d_call: TRBD2
j_call: TRBJ2-7
v_call: TRBV5-4
clone_size: .
cdr3_aa: CASSLGSAGGYYEQYF
cdr3_nt: TGTGCCAGCAGCTTGGGTTCGGCGGGGGGGTACTACGAGCAGTACTTC

d_call: .
j_call: TRBJ2-2
v_call: TRBV2
clone_size: .
cdr3_aa: CASSARGSNTGELFF
cdr3_nt: TGTGCCAGCAGTGCCCGGGGATCGAACACCGGGGAGCTGTTTTTT

d_call: TRBD1
j_call: TRBJ1-2
v_call: TRBV5-1
clone_size: .
cdr3_aa: CASSADRGNYLGYTF
cdr3_nt: TGCGCCAGCAGCGCGGACAGGGGGAACTATTTAGGCTACACCTTC

d_call: .
j_call: TRBJ1-4
v_call: TRBV9
clone_size: .
cdr3_aa: CASSPPGRDEKLFF
cdr3_nt: TGTGCCAGCAGCCCACCTGGCAGGGACGAAAAACTGTTTTTT

d_call: TRBD2
j_call: TRBJ2-3
v_call: TRBV5-4
clone_size: .
cdr3_aa: CASSQLAGGPADTQYF
cdr3_nt: TGTGCCAGCAGCCAACTAGCGGGGGGGCCGGCAGATACGCAGTATTTT

d_call: .
j_call: TRBJ2-2
v_call: TRBV30
clone_size: .
cdr3_aa: CASGRNTGELFF
cdr3_nt: TGTGCCTCAGGTCGGAACACCGGGGAGCTGTTTTTT

d_call: .
j_call: TRBJ2-2
v_call: TRBV5-1
clone_size: .
cdr3_aa: CASSDTGELFF
cdr3_nt: TGCGCCAGCAGCGACACCGGGGAGCTGTTTTTT

d_call: .
j_call: TRBJ2-7
v_call: TRBV4-1
clone_size: .
cdr3_aa: CASSQSGENPFYEQYF
cdr3_nt: TGCGCCAGCAGCCAGTCCGGGGAGAACCCTTTCTACGAGCAGTACTTC

d_call: .
j_call: TRBJ1-6
v_call: TRBV6-5
clone_size: .
cdr3_aa: CASSDTGPLDSPLHF
cdr3_nt: TGTGCCAGCAGCGATACGGGACCCCTGGACTCACCCCTCCACTTT

d_call: .
j_call: TRBJ1-3
v_call: TRBV19
clone_size: many
cdr3_aa: CASSITGTYSGNTIYF
cdr3_nt: TGTGCCAGTAGTATAACGGGGACTTACTCTGGAAACACCATATATTTT

d_call: .
j_call: TRBJ2-7
v_call: TRBV7-9
clone_size: .
cdr3_aa: CASSLAGLPYEQYF
cdr3_nt: TGTGCCAGCAGTCTGGCAGGACTCCCCTACGAGCAGTACTTC

d_call: .
j_call: TRBJ2-7
v_call: TRBV5-1
clone_size: few
cdr3_aa: CASSLDRAWEQYF
cdr3_nt: TGCGCCAGCAGCTTGGATCGGGCGTGGGAGCAGTACTTC

d_call: TRBD2
j_call: TRBJ2-7
v_call: TRBV9
clone_size: .
cdr3_aa: CASSVAASGRIFHEQYF
cdr3_nt: TGTGCCAGCAGCGTAGCGGCTAGCGGGAGGATCTTCCACGAGCAGTACTTC

d_call: .
j_call: TRBJ2-3
v_call: TRBV5-1
clone_size: .
cdr3_aa: CASTIQGTSTDTQYF
cdr3_nt: TGCGCCAGCACCATTCAGGGAACGAGCACAGATACGCAGTATTTT

d_call: .
j_call: TRBJ2-3
v_call: TRBV11-2
clone_size: .
cdr3_aa: CASRAPGYTQYF
cdr3_nt: TGTGCCAGCAGAGCGCCGGGCTATACGCAGTATTTT

d_call: .
j_call: TRBJ2-2
v_call: TRBV18
clone_size: .
cdr3_aa: CAGARFENTGELFF
cdr3_nt: TGTGCAGGTGCCCGGTTTGAGAACACCGGGGAGCTGTTTTTT

d_call: .
j_call: TRBJ2-7
v_call: TRBV10-2
clone_size: .
cdr3_aa: CASRASAGTPSYEQYF
cdr3_nt: TGCGCCAGCAGAGCATCTGCAGGGACTCCTTCCTACGAGCAGTACTTC

d_call: .
j_call: TRBJ2-5
v_call: TRBV5-1
clone_size: .
cdr3_aa: CASSLGGQEEETQYF
cdr3_nt: TGCGCCAGCAGCTTGGGGGGGCAGGAGGAGGAGACCCAGTACTTC

d_call: TRBD2
j_call: TRBJ2-1
v_call: TRBV7-2
clone_size: .
cdr3_aa: CASSLLAGGPDEQFF
cdr3_nt: TGTGCCAGCAGCTTATTAGCGGGAGGGCCGGATGAGCAGTTCTTC

d_call: TRBD2
j_call: TRBJ2-1
v_call: TRBV7-9
clone_size: once
cdr3_aa: CASSLASSSGTYNEQFF
cdr3_nt: TGTGCCAGCAGCTTAGCGTCCTCTAGCGGCACCTACAATGAGCAGTTCTTC